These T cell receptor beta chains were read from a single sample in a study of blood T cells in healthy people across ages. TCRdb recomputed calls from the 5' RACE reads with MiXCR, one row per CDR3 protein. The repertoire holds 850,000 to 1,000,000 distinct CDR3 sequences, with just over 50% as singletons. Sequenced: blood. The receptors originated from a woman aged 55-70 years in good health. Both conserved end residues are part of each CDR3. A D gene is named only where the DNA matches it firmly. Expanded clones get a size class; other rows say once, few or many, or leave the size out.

CDR3aa: CSATGGNFYEQYF; CDR3nt: TGCAGTGCCACGGGAGGTAATTTCTACGAGCAGTACTTC; abundance: NA; j_gene: TRBJ2-7; d_gene: TRBD2; v_gene: TRBV20-1
CDR3aa: CASSQGPFRGARSGANVLTF; CDR3nt: TGCGCCAGCAGCCAAGGCCCCTTCCGGGGAGCACGCTCTGGGGCCAACGTCCTGACTTTC; abundance: NA; j_gene: TRBJ2-6; d_gene: NA; v_gene: TRBV4-1
CDR3aa: CSAPRALATYEQYF; CDR3nt: TGCAGTGCCCCCAGGGCACTAGCGACCTACGAGCAGTACTTC; abundance: few; j_gene: TRBJ2-7; d_gene: TRBD2; v_gene: TRBV20-1
CDR3aa: CASSWAWTSGSRGIETQYF; CDR3nt: TGTGCCAGCAGCTGGGCTTGGACTAGCGGGAGTAGGGGAATAGAGACCCAGTACTTC; abundance: NA; j_gene: TRBJ2-5; d_gene: TRBD2; v_gene: TRBV13
CDR3aa: CASGRGRSSYEQYF; CDR3nt: TGCGCCAGCGGTCGGGGACGGAGCTCCTACGAGCAGTACTTC; abundance: few; j_gene: TRBJ2-7; d_gene: NA; v_gene: TRBV10-2
CDR3aa: CASSQGSHQGGLNYGYTF; CDR3nt: TGTGCCAGCAGCCAAGGAAGCCATCAGGGGGGCCTCAACTATGGCTACACCTTC; abundance: few; j_gene: TRBJ1-2; d_gene: TRBD1; v_gene: TRBV4-2
CDR3aa: CATSSPRETQYF; CDR3nt: TGTGCCACCAGCAGTCCGCGCGAGACGCAGTATTTT; abundance: NA; j_gene: TRBJ2-3; d_gene: NA; v_gene: TRBV15
CDR3aa: CATGPGKGIGNEQYF; CDR3nt: TGTGCCACCGGTCCCGGGAAGGGCATAGGGAACGAGCAGTACTTC; abundance: NA; j_gene: TRBJ2-7; d_gene: NA; v_gene: TRBV24-1
CDR3aa: CASSYRGDQVETQYF; CDR3nt: TGCGCCAGCAGCTATAGGGGAGATCAGGTTGAGACCCAGTACTTC; abundance: NA; j_gene: TRBJ2-5; d_gene: NA; v_gene: TRBV5-1
CDR3aa: CASSAVQLTGELFF; CDR3nt: TGTGCCAGCAGCGCCGTACAGCTTACCGGGGAGCTGTTTTTT; abundance: NA; j_gene: TRBJ2-2; d_gene: NA; v_gene: TRBV7-2
CDR3aa: CASSNPLAGEYDEQFF; CDR3nt: TGTGCCAGCAGCAACCCCCTAGCGGGAGAGTACGATGAGCAGTTCTTC; abundance: NA; j_gene: TRBJ2-1; d_gene: NA; v_gene: TRBV21-1
CDR3aa: CASSFSGGTPYEQYF; CDR3nt: TGTGCCAGCAGCTTCTCAGGGGGGACACCCTACGAGCAGTACTTC; abundance: NA; j_gene: TRBJ2-7; d_gene: NA; v_gene: TRBV7-8
CDR3aa: CSALAGGLAKNIQYF; CDR3nt: TGCAGTGCTCTAGCGGGCGGGCTAGCCAAAAACATTCAGTACTTC; abundance: NA; j_gene: TRBJ2-4; d_gene: TRBD2; v_gene: TRBV20-1
CDR3aa: CASSLDGYFTDTQYF; CDR3nt: TGTGCCAGCAGCTTGGACGGATATTTCACAGATACGCAGTATTTT; abundance: NA; j_gene: TRBJ2-3; d_gene: NA; v_gene: TRBV5-5
CDR3aa: CSLEGSDRARTQYF; CDR3nt: TGCAGCCTTGAAGGGTCTGACAGGGCCAGGACCCAGTACTTC; abundance: NA; j_gene: TRBJ2-5; d_gene: TRBD1; v_gene: TRBV29-1
CDR3aa: CSARVGEWYEQYF; CDR3nt: TGCAGTGCTAGAGTTGGAGAGTGGTACGAGCAGTACTTC; abundance: NA; j_gene: TRBJ2-7; d_gene: NA; v_gene: TRBV20-1
CDR3aa: CASSLGPREEQYF; CDR3nt: TGTGCCAGCAGCTTGGGGCCGCGGGAAGAGCAGTACTTC; abundance: NA; j_gene: TRBJ2-7; d_gene: NA; v_gene: TRBV5-6
CDR3aa: CATRPQGANTEAFF; CDR3nt: TGTGCCACCCGACCTCAGGGGGCAAACACTGAAGCTTTCTTT; abundance: NA; j_gene: TRBJ1-1; d_gene: TRBD1; v_gene: TRBV7-9
CDR3aa: CASSERGNQPQHF; CDR3nt: TGTGCCAGCAGTGAGAGGGGCAATCAGCCCCAGCATTTT; abundance: NA; j_gene: TRBJ1-5; d_gene: NA; v_gene: TRBV2
CDR3aa: CASSLMFQSGQPGGYTF; CDR3nt: TGTGCCAGCAGTTTAATGTTTCAATCCGGACAGCCGGGTGGCTACACCTTC; abundance: NA; j_gene: TRBJ1-2; d_gene: NA; v_gene: TRBV27
CDR3aa: CASSPRRGLAGANTQYF; CDR3nt: TGTGCCAGCAGCCCGAGGAGGGGACTAGCGGGAGCAAATACGCAGTATTTT; abundance: NA; j_gene: TRBJ2-3; d_gene: TRBD2; v_gene: TRBV7-2
CDR3aa: CASSGRRGATGELFF; CDR3nt: TGTGCCAGCAGCGGAAGGAGGGGGGCCACCGGGGAGCTGTTTTTT; abundance: few; j_gene: TRBJ2-2; d_gene: NA; v_gene: TRBV9
CDR3aa: CATSRDRVEGIWEQYF; CDR3nt: TGTGCCACCAGCAGAGATCGGGTAGAGGGGATTTGGGAGCAGTACTTC; abundance: NA; j_gene: TRBJ2-7; d_gene: NA; v_gene: TRBV15
CDR3aa: CASSLGGVGGRNQDTQYF; CDR3nt: TGTGCCAGCAGCTTAGGGGGGGTCGGCGGGAGGAATCAAGATACGCAGTATTTT; abundance: NA; j_gene: TRBJ2-3; d_gene: TRBD2; v_gene: TRBV7-6
CDR3aa: CASSGDGGVGYGQYF; CDR3nt: TGCGCCAGCAGCGGGGATGGGGGAGTTGGCTACGGGCAGTACTTC; abundance: NA; j_gene: TRBJ2-5; d_gene: NA; v_gene: TRBV5-1
CDR3aa: CASSWAANYGYTF; CDR3nt: TGTGCCAGCAGTTGGGCAGCTAACTATGGCTACACCTTC; abundance: few; j_gene: TRBJ1-2; d_gene: NA; v_gene: TRBV27
CDR3aa: CASSLFASGSSGGQFF; CDR3nt: TGTGCCAGCAGTTTATTCGCTAGCGGGAGCTCTGGGGGGCAGTTCTTC; abundance: NA; j_gene: TRBJ2-1; d_gene: TRBD2; v_gene: TRBV28
CDR3aa: CSAAGTGDEPQHF; CDR3nt: TGCAGTGCTGCCGGGACAGGGGATGAGCCCCAGCATTTT; abundance: NA; j_gene: TRBJ1-5; d_gene: TRBD1; v_gene: TRBV20-1
CDR3aa: CASSHLSRRSYEQYF; CDR3nt: TGTGCCAGCAGTCATTTATCCCGCCGTTCCTACGAGCAGTACTTC; abundance: NA; j_gene: TRBJ2-7; d_gene: NA; v_gene: TRBV6-2/TRBV6-3
CDR3aa: CSARDYQETGAGNEQFF; CDR3nt: TGCAGTGCTAGAGATTACCAAGAGACAGGGGCCGGCAATGAGCAGTTCTTC; abundance: NA; j_gene: TRBJ2-1; d_gene: TRBD1; v_gene: TRBV20-1
CDR3aa: CAISGGGPYEQYF; CDR3nt: TGTGCCATCAGTGGTGGGGGGCCCTACGAGCAGTACTTC; abundance: few; j_gene: TRBJ2-7; d_gene: NA; v_gene: TRBV10-3
CDR3aa: CASSYFLRTSEEDTQYF; CDR3nt: TGTGCCAGCAGTTACTTTCTTAGAACTAGCGAAGAAGATACGCAGTATTTT; abundance: NA; j_gene: TRBJ2-3; d_gene: TRBD2; v_gene: TRBV6-2/TRBV6-3
CDR3aa: CASRQSGRGETQYF; CDR3nt: TGTGCCAGCAGACAAAGCGGGAGAGGAGAGACCCAGTACTTC; abundance: NA; j_gene: TRBJ2-5; d_gene: TRBD2; v_gene: TRBV3-1
CDR3aa: CASSGYEGASSYEQYF; CDR3nt: TGTGCCAGCAGCGGATACGAGGGGGCAAGCTCCTACGAGCAGTACTTC; abundance: NA; j_gene: TRBJ2-7; d_gene: TRBD1; v_gene: TRBV9
CDR3aa: CASSPDKATDTQYF; CDR3nt: TGTGCCAGCAGTCCAGACAAAGCTACAGATACGCAGTATTTT; abundance: few; j_gene: TRBJ2-3; d_gene: NA; v_gene: TRBV2
CDR3aa: CASSRGGAEETQYF; CDR3nt: TGCGCCAGCAGCCGTGGGGGGGCTGAGGAGACCCAGTACTTC; abundance: NA; j_gene: TRBJ2-5; d_gene: NA; v_gene: TRBV5-1
CDR3aa: CASSGRHGSYEQYF; CDR3nt: TGTGCCAGCAGTGGAAGACACGGATCCTACGAGCAGTACTTC; abundance: NA; j_gene: TRBJ2-7; d_gene: NA; v_gene: TRBV3-1
CDR3aa: CASSFARTNYEQYF; CDR3nt: TGTGCCAGCAGTTTTGCCAGAACCAACTACGAGCAGTACTTC; abundance: NA; j_gene: TRBJ2-7; d_gene: NA; v_gene: TRBV12-3/TRBV12-4
CDR3aa: CASTDGQQETQYF; CDR3nt: TGTGCCAGCACCGACGGCCAACAAGAGACCCAGTACTTC; abundance: few; j_gene: TRBJ2-5; d_gene: NA; v_gene: TRBV3-1
CDR3aa: CSVELGGKTYEQYF; CDR3nt: TGCAGCGTTGAGTTGGGGGGGAAAACCTACGAGCAGTACTTC; abundance: few; j_gene: TRBJ2-7; d_gene: TRBD2; v_gene: TRBV29-1
CDR3aa: CASSFRGQGHNEQFF; CDR3nt: TGTGCCAGCAGTTTCCGAGGACAGGGTCACAATGAGCAGTTCTTC; abundance: NA; j_gene: TRBJ2-1; d_gene: TRBD1; v_gene: TRBV27
CDR3aa: CASSTPGASNEKLFF; CDR3nt: TGCGCCAGCAGCACCCCAGGCGCGAGCAATGAAAAACTGTTTTTT; abundance: NA; j_gene: TRBJ1-4; d_gene: NA; v_gene: TRBV4-1
CDR3aa: CASSEFGTEAFF; CDR3nt: TGTGCCAGCAGCGAATTTGGCACTGAAGCTTTCTTT; abundance: NA; j_gene: TRBJ1-1; d_gene: NA; v_gene: TRBV9
CDR3aa: CASSPLDRANYGYTF; CDR3nt: TGCGCCAGCAGCCCGCTGGACAGGGCTAACTATGGCTACACCTTC; abundance: many; j_gene: TRBJ1-2; d_gene: TRBD1; v_gene: TRBV4-1
CDR3aa: CASSSTRTRTDEQFF; CDR3nt: TGTGCCAGCAGTTCTACTCGGACTAGAACCGATGAGCAGTTCTTC; abundance: NA; j_gene: TRBJ2-1; d_gene: TRBD2; v_gene: TRBV6-2/TRBV6-3
CDR3aa: CSAMKLRGESTDTQYF; CDR3nt: TGCAGTGCTATGAAACTCAGGGGTGAAAGCACAGATACGCAGTATTTT; abundance: NA; j_gene: TRBJ2-3; d_gene: NA; v_gene: TRBV20-1
CDR3aa: CASSAGTGGRITDTQYF; CDR3nt: TGTGCCAGCAGCGCCGGGACAGGGGGCCGAATCACAGATACGCAGTATTTT; abundance: few; j_gene: TRBJ2-3; d_gene: TRBD1; v_gene: TRBV9